Listed below are T cell receptor beta chains from one sample, sequenced in a study of tumor-infiltrating lymphocytes in localized non-small cell lung cancer. Sequencing was performed with immunoSEQ multiplex PCR; in TCRdb, only in-frame clones are kept and a portion is missing. This table holds roughly 11,000 clones, roughly 84% found once. The sequenced sample was lung tumor tissue. These receptors were taken from a human donor with non-small cell lung cancer. Both conserved end residues are part of each CDR3. D genes are given only for firm matches. The listing skips clone size in some rows; elsewhere it reads once, few, many or a size class.

D	size	J	length	V	CDR3	DNA
.	.	TRBJ2-2	16	TRBV5-1	CASSPLTFSNTGELFF	TGCGCCAGCAGCCCTTTAACATTTTCGAACACCGGGGAGCTGTTTTTT
.	.	TRBJ2-5	14	TRBV27	CASIAWRVQETQYF	TGTGCCAGCATAGCTTGGCGGGTGCAAGAGACCCAGTACTTC
.	.	TRBJ1-1	15	TRBV27	CASSPPQTAYSEAFF	TGTGCCAGCAGTCCACCCCAAACTGCCTACTCCGAAGCTTTCTTT
.	.	TRBJ2-1	15	TRBV5-1	CASSPVGGPANEQFF	TGCGCCAGCAGCCCGGTGGGGGGGCCGGCTAATGAGCAGTTCTTC
.	.	TRBJ2-2	15	TRBV6-1	CASSPEGVNTGELFF	TGTGCCAGCAGCCCCGAGGGGGTCAACACCGGGGAGCTGTTTTTT
.	.	TRBJ2-7	14	TRBV4-3	CASSQLGTSYEQYF	TGCGCCAGCAGCCAATTGGGGACCTCCTACGAGCAGTACTTC
.	.	TRBJ2-3	12	TRBV19	CASSIEGIEQYF	TGTGCCAGTAGTATAGAAGGCATTGAGCAGTATTTT
.	.	TRBJ2-5	14	TRBV25-1	CASSVGGGAETQYF	TGTGCCAGCAGTGTAGGGGGAGGGGCGGAGACCCAGTACTTC
.	.	TRBJ2-7	13	TRBV27	CASSYAGDYEQYF	TGTGCCAGCAGTTACGCAGGGGACTACGAGCAGTACTTC
.	.	TRBJ2-2	15	TRBV11-2	CASSLPGRRSGELFF	TGTGCCAGCAGCTTGCCGGGCCGACGGTCCGGGGAGCTGTTTTTT
TRBD1	.	TRBJ1-4	15	TRBV7-9	CASSPQGALNEKLFF	TGTGCCAGCAGCCCCCAGGGGGCCCTTAATGAAAAACTGTTTTTT
TRBD1	.	TRBJ1-5	13	TRBV2	CASHTGGNQPQHF	TGTGCCAGCCATACAGGGGGCAATCAGCCCCAGCATTTT
TRBD1	.	TRBJ2-4	19	TRBV9	CASSPRAGQDLLAKNIQYF	TGTGCCAGCAGCCCTAGGGCGGGACAGGACTTACTAGCCAAAAACATTCAGTACTTC
.	.	TRBJ2-3	12	TRBV10-2	CASKAGGDTQYF	TGCGCCAGCAAGGCGGGCGGAGATACGCAGTATTTT
.	.	TRBJ1-1	13	TRBV2	CASSEVGYTEAFF	TGTGCCAGCAGTGAAGTGGGGTACACTGAAGCTTTCTTT
.	.	TRBJ2-1	13	TRBV7-2	CASSLGAVGYQFF	TGTGCCAGCAGCTTAGGAGCGGTGGGTTATCAGTTCTTC
.	.	TRBJ2-3	16	TRBV4-1	CASSQDAASRTDTQYF	TGCGCCAGCAGCCAAGATGCAGCATCTCGCACAGATACGCAGTATTTT
TRBD1	.	TRBJ1-2	13	TRBV27	CASSKQGAIGYTF	TGTGCCAGCAGTAAACAGGGGGCGATAGGCTACACCTTC
TRBD1	few	TRBJ1-1	16	TRBV19	CASTFDRGVVGTEAFF	TGTGCCAGTACCTTTGACAGGGGGGTCGTTGGTACTGAAGCTTTCTTT
.	few	TRBJ1-2	12	TRBV10-3	CAISEHGGGYTF	TGTGCCATCAGTGAGCATGGTGGTGGCTACACCTTC
.	.	TRBJ1-1	16	TRBV18	CASSPPNTRSETEAFF	TGTGCCAGCTCACCACCCAATACAAGATCGGAAACTGAAGCTTTCTTT
TRBD1	once	TRBJ2-1	15	TRBV7-6	CASSPGQGAYYEQFF	TGTGCCAGCAGCCCCGGACAGGGGGCCTACTATGAGCAGTTCTTC
TRBD1	.	TRBJ1-1	13	TRBV30	CAWSVTGETEAFF	TGTGCCTGGAGTGTAACAGGGGAGACTGAAGCTTTCTTT
.	.	TRBJ1-1	15	TRBV7-6	CASSLGYTGDTEAFF	TGTGCCAGCAGCTTAGGTTATACGGGAGACACTGAAGCTTTCTTT
.	.	TRBJ1-2	16	TRBV6-6	CASSYSAQLPNYGYTF	TGTGCCAGCAGTTACTCGGCTCAGCTGCCTAACTATGGCTACACCTTC
.	.	TRBJ2-1	12	TRBV2	CASTRDYNEQFF	TGTGCCAGCACGAGGGACTACAATGAGCAGTTCTTC
.	few	TRBJ2-1	16	TRBV14	CASSQIPGPYDNEQFF	TGTGCCAGCAGCCAAATCCCGGGACCCTACGACAATGAGCAGTTCTTC
TRBD1	few	TRBJ1-2	15	TRBV11-2	CASSLGPGQGRGYTF	TGTGCCAGCAGCTTAGGGCCCGGACAGGGTCGGGGCTACACCTTC
.	.	TRBJ1-3	15	TRBV19	CASSINREAGNTIYF	TGTGCCAGTAGTATCAACAGGGAAGCTGGAAACACCATATATTTT
TRBD2	.	TRBJ2-1	15	TRBV6-6	CASTPVAGAHNEQFF	TGTGCCAGCACCCCGGTAGCGGGAGCACACAATGAGCAGTTCTTC
.	.	TRBJ2-5	11	TRBV20-1	CSGLLQETQYF	TGCAGTGGACTCCTCCAAGAGACCCAGTACTTC
TRBD1	.	TRBJ1-2	14	TRBV7-9	CASSRTGDNYGYTF	TGTGCCAGCAGCCGGACAGGCGATAACTATGGCTACACCTTC
.	.	TRBJ1-6	13	TRBV2	CASTDTQLTPLHF	TGTGCCAGCACGGACACGCAACTCACACCCCTCCACTTT
.	.	TRBJ2-3	9	TRBV20-1	CRGTDTQYF	TGCAGAGGCACAGATACGCAGTATTTT
TRBD1	few	TRBJ1-5	18	TRBV19	CASNPGTGAGLGNQPQHF	TGTGCCAGTAATCCCGGGACAGGGGCAGGGCTAGGCAATCAGCCCCAGCATTTT
.	few	TRBJ1-6	14	TRBV7-2	CASSSTPPNSPLHF	TGTGCCAGCAGCTCGACACCGCCTAATTCACCCCTCCACTTT
.	.	TRBJ2-7	14	TRBV7-8	CASSLGGALYEQYF	TGTGCCAGCAGCTTAGGGGGCGCGCTCTACGAGCAGTACTTC
.	.	TRBJ2-7	11	TRBV28	CASSSPNEQYF	TGTGCCAGCAGTTCCCCCAACGAGCAGTACTTC
.	medium-sized	TRBJ1-2	15	TRBV10-3	CAISDFGGNNYGYTF	TGTGCCATCAGTGATTTCGGGGGAAATAACTATGGCTACACCTTC
.	.	TRBJ1-2	12	TRBV5-1	CASSLEGFGYTF	TGCGCCAGCAGCCTGGAGGGGTTTGGCTACACCTTC
TRBD2	.	TRBJ2-1	14	TRBV6-5	CASTASGSANEQFF	TGTGCCAGCACCGCTAGCGGGAGCGCCAATGAGCAGTTCTTC
.	.	TRBJ1-2	15	TRBV18	CASSPSPGANYGYTF	TGTGCCAGCTCACCATCCCCAGGGGCTAACTATGGCTACACCTTC